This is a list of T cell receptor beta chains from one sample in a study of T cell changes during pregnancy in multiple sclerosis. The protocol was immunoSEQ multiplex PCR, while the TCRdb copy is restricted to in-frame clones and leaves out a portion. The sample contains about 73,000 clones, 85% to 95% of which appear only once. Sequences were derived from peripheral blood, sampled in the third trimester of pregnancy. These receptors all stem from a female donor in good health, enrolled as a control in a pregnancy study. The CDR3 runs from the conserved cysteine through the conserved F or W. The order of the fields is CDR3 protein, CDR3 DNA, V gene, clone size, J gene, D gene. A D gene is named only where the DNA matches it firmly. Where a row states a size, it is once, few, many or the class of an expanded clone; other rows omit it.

CDR3 protein: CASSISHSSSYNEQFF; CDR3 DNA: TGTGCCAGTAGTATCTCTCACTCGAGCTCCTACAATGAGCAGTTCTTC; V gene: TRBV19; clone size: .; J gene: TRBJ2-1; D gene: .
CDR3 protein: CASSVTSGIFYEQYF; CDR3 DNA: TGTGCCAGCAGCGTAACTAGCGGGATTTTCTACGAGCAGTACTTC; V gene: TRBV7-2; clone size: .; J gene: TRBJ2-7; D gene: TRBD2
CDR3 protein: CASRRQGVWGAEAFF; CDR3 DNA: TGTGCCAGCCGGAGACAGGGGGTGTGGGGGGCTGAAGCTTTCTTT; V gene: TRBV7-9; clone size: .; J gene: TRBJ1-1; D gene: TRBD1
CDR3 protein: CASSFYNIGVGTEAFF; CDR3 DNA: TGTGCCAGCAGTTTCTACAACATAGGGGTTGGCACTGAAGCTTTCTTT; V gene: TRBV27; clone size: .; J gene: TRBJ1-1; D gene: .
CDR3 protein: CASSSTDRVSYQPQHF; CDR3 DNA: TGTGCCAGCAGCTCCACGGACAGGGTTTCGTATCAGCCCCAGCATTTT; V gene: TRBV7-2; clone size: .; J gene: TRBJ1-5; D gene: TRBD1
CDR3 protein: CASKGLAGGSYNEQFF; CDR3 DNA: TGCGCCAGCAAAGGACTAGCGGGGGGGTCCTACAATGAGCAGTTCTTC; V gene: TRBV10-2; clone size: .; J gene: TRBJ2-1; D gene: TRBD2
CDR3 protein: CASSFRASNQPQHF; CDR3 DNA: TGTGCCAGCAGCTTCCGTGCGAGCAATCAGCCCCAGCATTTT; V gene: TRBV7-2; clone size: .; J gene: TRBJ1-5; D gene: .
CDR3 protein: CASSIEPRNIGEQYF; CDR3 DNA: TGTGCCAGTAGTATAGAGCCGCGGAACATTGGCGAGCAGTACTTC; V gene: TRBV19; clone size: once; J gene: TRBJ2-7; D gene: .
CDR3 protein: CASSVTGGPGELFF; CDR3 DNA: TGTGCCAGCAGCGTAACAGGGGGCCCCGGGGAGCTGTTTTTT; V gene: TRBV9; clone size: .; J gene: TRBJ2-2; D gene: TRBD1
CDR3 protein: CASSYPRVGEGTEAFF; CDR3 DNA: TGTGCCAGCAGTTACCCCCGAGTGGGCGAGGGCACTGAAGCTTTCTTT; V gene: TRBV6-6; clone size: .; J gene: TRBJ1-1; D gene: .
CDR3 protein: CASSVAEGDLSGYTF; CDR3 DNA: TGTGCCAGCAGCGTAGCCGAGGGTGACCTTTCAGGCTACACCTTC; V gene: TRBV9; clone size: .; J gene: TRBJ1-2; D gene: .
CDR3 protein: CASSLGPTQGQETQYF; CDR3 DNA: TGTGCCAGCAGCTTAGGTCCGACTCAGGGGCAAGAGACCCAGTACTTC; V gene: TRBV7-2; clone size: .; J gene: TRBJ2-5; D gene: .
CDR3 protein: CASSQDGQGNQPQHF; CDR3 DNA: TGTGCCAGCAGCCAAGACGGACAGGGCAATCAGCCCCAGCATTTT; V gene: TRBV4-2; clone size: .; J gene: TRBJ1-5; D gene: TRBD1
CDR3 protein: CATSFGQGEEKLFF; CDR3 DNA: TGTGCCACCAGCTTCGGACAGGGGGAAGAAAAACTGTTTTTT; V gene: TRBV15; clone size: .; J gene: TRBJ1-4; D gene: TRBD1
CDR3 protein: CASSFTGKQAFF; CDR3 DNA: TGTGCCAGCAGCTTTACAGGGAAACAAGCTTTCTTT; V gene: TRBV7-9; clone size: .; J gene: TRBJ1-1; D gene: .
CDR3 protein: CASSLTSGPSYEQYF; CDR3 DNA: TGCGCCAGCAGCTTAACTAGCGGGCCCTCCTACGAGCAGTACTTC; V gene: TRBV5-1; clone size: once; J gene: TRBJ2-7; D gene: TRBD2
CDR3 protein: CASSLEFGTGDYSNQPQHF; CDR3 DNA: TGTGCCAGCAGTTTAGAATTCGGGACAGGGGACTATAGCAATCAGCCCCAGCATTTT; V gene: TRBV28; clone size: .; J gene: TRBJ1-5; D gene: TRBD1
CDR3 protein: CASSRVASYEQYF; CDR3 DNA: TGTGCCAGCAGTCGAGTAGCGTCCTACGAGCAGTACTTC; V gene: TRBV6-5; clone size: .; J gene: TRBJ2-7; D gene: .
CDR3 protein: CAIRDAEGPWFF; CDR3 DNA: TGTGCCATCAGAGATGCGGAGGGACCCTGGTTCTTC; V gene: TRBV10-3; clone size: .; J gene: TRBJ2-1; D gene: .
CDR3 protein: CASSEGPINQPQHF; CDR3 DNA: TGTGCCAGCAGTGAGGGGCCAATCAATCAGCCCCAGCATTTT; V gene: TRBV25-1; clone size: .; J gene: TRBJ1-5; D gene: .
CDR3 protein: CASSGVTSGRQETQYF; CDR3 DNA: TGTGCCAGCAGTGGGGTGACTAGCGGGAGGCAAGAGACCCAGTACTTC; V gene: TRBV6-1; clone size: .; J gene: TRBJ2-5; D gene: TRBD2
CDR3 protein: CSVEEAGLAGTYNEQFF; CDR3 DNA: TGCAGCGTTGAAGAGGCGGGGCTAGCGGGGACCTACAATGAGCAGTTCTTC; V gene: TRBV29-1; clone size: .; J gene: TRBJ2-1; D gene: TRBD2
CDR3 protein: CASSLEGLAGNEQFF; CDR3 DNA: TGTGCCAGCAGCTTAGAAGGTCTAGCAGGTAATGAGCAGTTCTTC; V gene: TRBV11-3; clone size: .; J gene: TRBJ2-1; D gene: .
CDR3 protein: CASSVGSANYGYTF; CDR3 DNA: TGTGCCAGCAGCGTGGGCAGCGCTAACTATGGCTACACCTTC; V gene: TRBV5-6; clone size: .; J gene: TRBJ1-2; D gene: .
CDR3 protein: CASSYYVNQPQHF; CDR3 DNA: TGTGCCAGCAGCTACTATGTCAATCAGCCCCAGCATTTT; V gene: TRBV5-8; clone size: .; J gene: TRBJ1-5; D gene: .
CDR3 protein: CASRPLGTGVHEQFF; CDR3 DNA: TGTGCCAGCAGGCCCTTAGGGACAGGGGTCCATGAGCAGTTCTTC; V gene: TRBV6-1; clone size: .; J gene: TRBJ2-1; D gene: TRBD1
CDR3 protein: CASSPPGQGYEQYF; CDR3 DNA: TGTGCCAGCAGCCCGCCGGGACAGGGCTACGAGCAGTACTTC; V gene: TRBV7-8; clone size: .; J gene: TRBJ2-7; D gene: TRBD1
CDR3 protein: CASSPGSRSWTEAFF; CDR3 DNA: TGTGCCAGCTCCCCGGGGTCACGGTCTTGGACTGAAGCTTTCTTT; V gene: TRBV18; clone size: .; J gene: TRBJ1-1; D gene: .
CDR3 protein: CASSPGGGPQKTQYF; CDR3 DNA: TGTGCCAGCAGCCCTGGGGGGGGACCCCAAAAGACCCAGTACTTC; V gene: TRBV7-3; clone size: .; J gene: TRBJ2-5; D gene: TRBD2